A single sample gave rise to the 25 T cell receptor beta chains below, sequenced in a study of cytomegalovirus exposure and HLA in healthy donors. Vbeta (60) and Jbeta (13) primers were used in the PCR. Sequencing was performed with immunoSEQ multiplex PCR; in TCRdb, only in-frame clones are kept and a portion is missing. The repertoire holds approximately 250,000 clones, more than 70% seen once, with 0.45% to 0.5% in the top ten. The specimen sequenced was PBMCs. The receptors stem from a boy younger than 18 in good health and CMV-seronegative.

The gene calls are TRBV27 and TRBJ1-2, with 8 bases matching TRBD1. The CDR3 is 14 amino acids. In germline, CDR1 is MNHEY, CDR2 SMNVEV (reference sequence). With 5 bases clipped from V and 5 bases from J, the junction kept 7 bases outside the gene matches. CDR3 residues: CASSTDRGGYGYTF. The CDR3 region has the DNA TGTGCCAGCAGTACTGACAGGGGAGGATATGGCTACACCTTC.

This clone has only one observation. The chain couples TRBV21-1 to TRBJ1-4. TRBV21-1 is designated a pseudogene. CDR3 length: 14 residues. The CDR3 DNA sequence: TGTGCCAGCAGCCGGCGGAGGTGGAATGAAAAACTGTTTTTT. Amino acids: CASSRRRWNEKLFF.

V usage is TRBV5-5 and J usage is TRBJ2-7; a possible D gene is TRBD1 (5 bases). Trimming removed 0 bases at V and 3 bases at J, with 16 bases between. This CDR3 has 16 amino acids. Germline-derived CDR1 and CDR2 are SGHKS and YYEKEE (reference sequence). The CDR3 reads CASSLASSGRGYEQYF. CDR3 in DNA: TGTGCCAGCAGCTTGGCCTCCTCCGGTAGGGGCTACGAGCAGTACTTC. Looking up the rest from reference TRBV5-5 and TRBJ2-7 gives the full variable domain: DAGVTQSPTHLIKTRGQQVTLRCSPISGHKSVSWYQQVLGQGPQFIFQYYEKEERGRGNFPDRFSARQFPNYSSELNVNALLLGDSALYLCASSLASSGRGYEQYFGPGTRLTVT.

This sequence joins TRBV6-5 and TRBJ1-2; TRBD1 matches 7 bases. With 5 bases clipped from V and 6 bases from J, the junction kept 6 bases outside the gene matches. This CDR3 is 13 amino acids long. In germline, CDR1 is MNHEY, CDR2 SVGAGI. The CDR3 spells CASSNLQGNGYTF. The CDR3, as DNA: TGTGCCAGCAGTAACCTACAGGGGAATGGCTACACCTTC.

The rearrangement links TRBV5-6 to TRBJ1-2, with TRBD1 matching 8 bases. J lost 7 bases, V lost 4 bases, and 6 bases had no gene match. The V gene's germline CDR1 is SGHDT and CDR2 YYEEEE. The CDR3 is made up of 13 amino acids. As DNA, the CDR3 is TGTGCCAGCAGCCTGAATCAGGGGGCTGGCTACACCTTC. This sequence encodes CASSLNQGAGYTF.

This clone was observed a single time. This chain connects TRBV11-2 to TRBJ2-4; no reliable D call. Germline assignment: CDR1 SGHAT and CDR2 FQNNGV. The CDR3 consists of 13 residues. V gave up 2 bases and J gave up 3 bases, with 5 bases separating them. The CDR3 bases are TGTGCCAGCAGCTTATCACTCAAAAACATTCAGTACTTC. This gives the protein CASSLSLKNIQYF.

This rearrangement joins TRBV5-6 to TRBJ1-3; TRBD1 aligns across 12 bases. Germline V lookup: CDR1 SGHDT, CDR2 YYEEEE. CDR3 size: 19 residues. V shed 3 bases, J shed 2 bases, and the junction held 12 bases outside the gene matches. As DNA, the CDR3 is TGTGCCAGCAGCTGGGGCCGGGACAGGGGGCGGAGGACTGGAAACACCATATATTTT. Its translation is CASSWGRDRGRRTGNTIYF.

V is TRBV29-1 and J is TRBJ2-7; TRBD1 aligns across 12 bases. There are 15 residues in the CDR3. V was clipped by 0 bases and J by 4 bases; unmatched bases: 4. CDR1 is SQVTM and CDR2 is ANQGSEA in the germline V gene. For the CDR3, the DNA is TGCAGCGTTGAAGAGCCGGGACAGGGGGCTTACGAGCAGTACTTC. It yields the protein CSVEEPGQGAYEQYF.

This clone was found a few times. The chain uses TRBV19 and TRBJ1-2, with 7 bases matching TRBD1. The CDR3 spans 14 residues. The ends lost 4 bases at V and 4 bases at J; junction bases unmatched: 6. CDR1 LNHDA and CDR2 SQIVND come from the germline V gene (reference sequence). The CDR3 is CASSTTGEAYGYTF. CDR3 in DNA: TGTGCCAGTAGTACTACAGGGGAAGCCTATGGCTACACCTTC.

V and J are TRBV7-6 and TRBJ2-5; 10 nucleotides agree with TRBD1. The germline gives CDR1 SGHVS, CDR2 FNYEAQ. Trimming at V came to 5 bases and at J to 3 bases, leaving 6 bases not matched to a gene. The CDR3 loop spans 15 amino acids. CDR3 nucleotides: TGTGCCAGCAGCCCATGGGGGACAGGGGAAGAGACCCAGTACTTC. Residues: CASSPWGTGEETQYF.

This clone has a handful of counts. This rearrangement joins TRBV6-6 to TRBJ2-3, with 7 bases that match TRBD1. CDR3 length: 15 amino acids. V trimming: 6 bases; J trimming: 2 bases; junction bases outside the gene matches: 8. The germline V gene has CDR1 MNHNY and CDR2 SVGAGI (reference sequence). As DNA, the CDR3 is TGTGCCAGCAGAGCACAGGGGCCTTACACAGATACGCAGTATTTT. Protein sequence: CASRAQGPYTDTQYF.

V is TRBV30 and J is TRBJ2-7; TRBD2 matches 12 bases. This CDR3 spans 15 amino acids. Germline V CDR1 and CDR2: GTSNPN, SVGIG (reference sequence). J was trimmed by 5 bases and V by 3 bases; bases with no gene match: 8. As DNA, the CDR3 is TGTGCCTGGAGAACCGGACTAGCGGGAATCGACGAGCAGTACTTC. It encodes CAWRTGLAGIDEQYF.

V gene TRBV7-6 combines with J gene TRBJ1-3; D might be TRBD1 (6 bases). The ends were cut back, 0 bases at V and 3 bases at J, with 9 bases in the middle. Germline assignment: CDR1 SGHVS and CDR2 FNYEAQ. CDR3 size: 15 residues. Here the CDR3 DNA reads TGTGCCAGCAGCTTAGCAGGGGGATATGGAAACACCATATATTTT. Amino acids: CASSLAGGYGNTIYF.

CDR3 coding DNA: TGTGCCAGCAGCTTACTGGGCCAGGCCTATGCGAATGAGCAGTTCTTC. As protein: CASSLLGQAYANEQFF. The chain is built from TRBV7-9 and TRBJ2-1; D ambiguous. The CDR3 spans 16 residues. The V gene's germline CDR1 is SEHNR and CDR2 FQNEAQ (reference sequence). V gave up 2 bases and J gave up 7 bases, with 18 bases separating them.

The chain couples TRBV11-3 to TRBJ2-7; a weak D match, TRBD2 (6 bases). V lost 1 base and J lost 5, with 12 bases in between. Germline V gene data show CDR1 as SGHNT and CDR2 as YENEEA. The CDR3 runs to 14 residues. Here the CDR3 reads CASSLAAGNHEQYF. In DNA form, the CDR3 reads TGTGCCAGCAGCTTAGCAGCGGGTAACCACGAGCAGTACTTC.

The rearrangement uses TRBV19 and TRBJ2-7; 10 bases fit TRBD2. CDR3 length: 15 amino acids. CDR1 is LNHDA, CDR2 SQIVND, per germline (reference sequence). J lost 2 bases, V lost 2 bases, and 3 bases had no gene match. CDR3 protein: CASSISAGGTYEQYF. The CDR3 region has the DNA TGTGCCAGTAGTATATCAGCGGGAGGGACCTACGAGCAGTACTTC.

This clone was counted only a few times. This chain joins TRBV30 and TRBJ2-1, with TRBD2 as a possible D gene (6 bases). The CDR3 runs to 11 residues. Germline CDR1 and CDR2: GTSNPN and SVGIG (reference sequence). The V gene lost 5 bases and the J gene lost 9 bases, with 11 bases spanning the gap. The CDR3 DNA reads TGTGCCTGGGCCTTCGGGAGTGAGCAGTTCTTC. Amino acid sequence: CAWAFGSEQFF.

The rearrangement links TRBV6-5 to TRBJ2-7; 8 bases fit TRBD1. The CDR3 is 13 residues long. V lost 6 bases and J lost 7; bases outside the gene matches: 8. Germline V gene sequence: CDR1 MNHEY, CDR2 SVGAGI. DNA of the CDR3: TGTGCCAGCAGAGAGACAGGGGCATGGGAGCAGTACTTC. As protein: CASRETGAWEQYF.

This chain connects TRBV11-3 to TRBJ2-1; D is unresolved. The CDR3 consists of 14 residues. Germline lookup yields CDR1 SGHNT and CDR2 YENEEA. The V gene lost 4 bases and the J gene lost 4 bases, with 11 bases spanning the gap. CDR3 loop: CASSSMRLYNEQFF. CDR3 in DNA: TGTGCCAGCAGCTCGATGAGGCTTTACAATGAGCAGTTCTTC.

This clone was detected only a few times. The chain combines TRBV5-1 with TRBJ1-2; a weak D match, TRBD1 (5 bases). Germline V lookup: CDR1 SGHRS, CDR2 YFSETQ. This CDR3 contains 14 residues. The V gene lost 0 bases and the J gene lost 4 bases, with 10 bases spanning the gap. CDR3 sequence (DNA): TGCGCCAGCAGCTTGGACGACAGTCTCTATGGCTACACCTTC. Translated, it gives CASSLDDSLYGYTF.

The V and J genes are TRBV5-1 and TRBJ1-1, with 7 bases aligning to TRBD1. Germline loops: CDR1 SGHRS, CDR2 YFSETQ. The CDR3 is 14 amino acids. V lost 4 bases and J lost 0; bases outside the gene matches: 3. Written as DNA, the CDR3 is TGCGCCAGCAGCCTGGGACAGATGAACACTGAAGCTTTCTTT. Its translation: CASSLGQMNTEAFF.

V usage is TRBV4-1 and J usage is TRBJ1-2, with D hard to call. V was clipped by 1 base and J by 7 bases, with 7 bases between them. The germline V gene has CDR1 MGHRA and CDR2 YSYEKL. The CDR3 sequence is 12 residues long. The CDR3: CASSQVPLGYTF. The CDR3 DNA reads as TGCGCCAGCAGCCAAGTCCCCCTTGGCTACACCTTC.

This chain connects TRBV11-3 to TRBJ1-1; D is unresolved. The CDR3 covers 15 residues. Germline lookup yields CDR1 SGHNT and CDR2 YENEEA. The V and J ends lost 5 bases and 0 bases respectively, with 13 bases between them. CDR3 residues: CASSPKRGMNTEAFF. CDR3 DNA: TGTGCCAGCAGCCCAAAGAGAGGGATGAACACTGAAGCTTTCTTT.

This clone has more than one count but fewer than ten. The chain uses TRBV18 and TRBJ1-1; D gene unclear. Germline values: CDR1 KGHSH, CDR2 LQKENI. The V gene lost 3 bases and the J gene lost 2 bases, with 7 bases spanning the gap. This CDR3 region has 13 residues. Here the CDR3 reads CASSPSVNTEAFF. The CDR3 DNA reads TGTGCCAGCTCACCGTCAGTTAACACTGAAGCTTTCTTT. Variable domain in full (rest from reference TRBV18 and TRBJ1-1): NAGVMQNPRHLVRRRGQEARLRCSPMKGHSHVYWYRQLPEEGLKFMVYLQKENIIDESGMPKERFSAEFPKEGPSILRIQQVVRGDSAAYFCASSPSVNTEAFFGQGTRLTVV.

The chain has TRBV11-2 and TRBJ1-5, with D uncertain. The germline V gene encodes CDR1 SGHAT and CDR2 FQNNGV. This CDR3 region has 16 residues. V was pared by 0 bases and J by 7 bases, with 16 bases between. CDR3 in amino acids: CASSLESHPGIQPQHF. Here the CDR3 DNA reads TGTGCCAGCAGCTTAGAAAGTCATCCGGGGATACAGCCCCAGCATTTT.